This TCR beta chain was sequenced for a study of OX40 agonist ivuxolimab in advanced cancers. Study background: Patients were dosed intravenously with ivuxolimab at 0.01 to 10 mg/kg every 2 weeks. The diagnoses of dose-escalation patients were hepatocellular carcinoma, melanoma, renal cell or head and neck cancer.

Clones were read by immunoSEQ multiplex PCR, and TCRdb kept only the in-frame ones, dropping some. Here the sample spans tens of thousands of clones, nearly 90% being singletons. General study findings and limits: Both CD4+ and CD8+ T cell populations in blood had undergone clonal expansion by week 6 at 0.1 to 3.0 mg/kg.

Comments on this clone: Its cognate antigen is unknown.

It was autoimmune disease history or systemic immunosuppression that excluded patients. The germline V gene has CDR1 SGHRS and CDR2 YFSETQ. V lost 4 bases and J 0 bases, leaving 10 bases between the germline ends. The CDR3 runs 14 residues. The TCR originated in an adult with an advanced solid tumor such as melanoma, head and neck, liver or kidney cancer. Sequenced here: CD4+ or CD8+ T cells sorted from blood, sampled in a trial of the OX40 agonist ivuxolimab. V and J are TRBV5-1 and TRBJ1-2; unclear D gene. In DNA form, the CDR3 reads TGCGCCAGCAGCATACAAGATTCTAACTATGGCTACACCTTC. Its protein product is CASSIQDSNYGYTF.